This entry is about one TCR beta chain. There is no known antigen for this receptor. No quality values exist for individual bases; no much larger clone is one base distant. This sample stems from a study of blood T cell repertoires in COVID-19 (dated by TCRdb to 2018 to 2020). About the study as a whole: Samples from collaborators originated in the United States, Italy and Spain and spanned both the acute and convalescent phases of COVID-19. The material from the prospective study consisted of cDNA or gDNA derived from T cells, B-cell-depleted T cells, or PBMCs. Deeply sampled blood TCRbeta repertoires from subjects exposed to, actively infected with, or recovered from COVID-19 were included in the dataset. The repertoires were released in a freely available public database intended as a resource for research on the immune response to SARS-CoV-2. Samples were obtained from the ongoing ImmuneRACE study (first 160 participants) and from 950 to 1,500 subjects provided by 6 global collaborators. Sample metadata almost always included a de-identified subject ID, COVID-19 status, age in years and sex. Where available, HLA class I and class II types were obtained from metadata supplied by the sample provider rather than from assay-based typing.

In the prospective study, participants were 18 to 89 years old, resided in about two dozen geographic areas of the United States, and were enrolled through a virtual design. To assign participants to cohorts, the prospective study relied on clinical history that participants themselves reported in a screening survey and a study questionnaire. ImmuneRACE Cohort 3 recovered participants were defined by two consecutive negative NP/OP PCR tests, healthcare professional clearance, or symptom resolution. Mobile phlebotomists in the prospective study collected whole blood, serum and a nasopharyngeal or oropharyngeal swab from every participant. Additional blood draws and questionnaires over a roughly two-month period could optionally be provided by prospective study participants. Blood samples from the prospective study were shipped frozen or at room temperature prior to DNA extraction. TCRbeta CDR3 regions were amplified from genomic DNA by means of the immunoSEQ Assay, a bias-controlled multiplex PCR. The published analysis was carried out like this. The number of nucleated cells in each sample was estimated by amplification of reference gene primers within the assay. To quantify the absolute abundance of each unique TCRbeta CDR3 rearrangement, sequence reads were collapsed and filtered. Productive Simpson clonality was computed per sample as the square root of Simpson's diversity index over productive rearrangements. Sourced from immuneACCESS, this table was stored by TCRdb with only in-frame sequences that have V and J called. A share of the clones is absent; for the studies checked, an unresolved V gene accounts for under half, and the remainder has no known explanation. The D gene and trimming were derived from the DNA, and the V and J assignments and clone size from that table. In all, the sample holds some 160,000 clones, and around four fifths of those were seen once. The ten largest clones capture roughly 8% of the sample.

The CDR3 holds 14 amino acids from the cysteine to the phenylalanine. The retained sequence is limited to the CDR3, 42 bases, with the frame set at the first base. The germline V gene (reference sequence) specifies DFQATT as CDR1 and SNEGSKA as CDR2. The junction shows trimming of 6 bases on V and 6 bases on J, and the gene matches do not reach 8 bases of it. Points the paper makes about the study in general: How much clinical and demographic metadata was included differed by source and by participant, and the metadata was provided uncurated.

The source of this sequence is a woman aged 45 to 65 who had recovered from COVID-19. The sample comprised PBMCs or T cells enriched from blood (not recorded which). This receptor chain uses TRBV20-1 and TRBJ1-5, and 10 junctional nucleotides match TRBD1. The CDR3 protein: CSASSTGGGQPQHF. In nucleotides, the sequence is TGCAGTGCGAGTTCGACAGGGGGCGGTCAGCCCCAGCATTTT.